This record looks at one TCR beta chain sequence and its context. Its antigen remains unknown. The source of the sample is a study of T cell responses to AZD1222 COVID-19 vaccine. Study in general: Pooled in the analysis were second doses at about 4 or about 12 weeks.

Here immunoSEQ multiplex PCR was the method, and the copy in TCRdb shows in-frame clones only, minus some. The sample includes 90,000 to 140,000 clones, around nine tenths of them seen just once. Points from the study as a whole: Vaccination with two AZD1222 doses was followed by a rise in Spike-specific TCR breadth and depth. At 160-218 and 743-854, vaccine-associated CD4 TCRs were dominant, and they spanned spike.

The germline V and J ends were trimmed by 1 base and 6 bases, with 13 bases remaining between them. The CDR3 has 16 amino acids. CDR1 and CDR2 from the germline V gene are SGHVS and FQNEAQ. The chain has TRBV7-8 and TRBJ1-6; D is undetermined. The clonotype originates from an adult in good health. Material: peripheral blood, obtained on day 0 of AZD1222 vaccination. CDR3 protein: CASSLGRGMGNSPLHF. The CDR3 DNA reads as TGTGCCAGCAGCTTAGGTCGGGGAATGGGTAATTCACCCCTCCACTTT.